Listed below are T cell receptor beta chains from one sample, sequenced in a study of OX40 agonist ivuxolimab in advanced cancers. Profiled with immunoSEQ multiplex PCR; TCRdb holds only in-frame clones, not every one. The sample lists around 49,000 clones, 84% occurring once. The sequences come from CD4+ or CD8+ T cells sorted from blood, collected in a trial of the OX40 agonist ivuxolimab. The receptors originated from an adult with an advanced solid tumor such as melanoma, head and neck, liver or kidney cancer. The CDR3 runs from the conserved cysteine through the conserved F or W. D genes are given only for firm matches. Clone size is given for some rows only: seen once, a few or many times, or a class if the clone is expanded.

v_gene	abundance	j_gene	d_gene	CDR3aa	CDR3nt
TRBV11-3	once	TRBJ2-5	-	CASRRGMETQYF	TGTGCCAGCAGGAGGGGGATGGAGACCCAGTACTTC
TRBV6-1	-	TRBJ1-2	-	CASEGFGYTF	TGTGCCAGCGAGGGCTTTGGCTACACCTTC
TRBV27	-	TRBJ2-1	-	CASSFSRTNEQFF	TGTGCCAGCAGTTTCTCCAGGACGAATGAGCAGTTCTTC
TRBV6-5	once	TRBJ1-1	-	CASRVGMNTEAFF	TGTGCCAGCAGGGTCGGAATGAACACTGAAGCTTTCTTT
TRBV7-6	-	TRBJ1-6	TRBD1	CASSLSGQSSYNSPLHF	TGTGCCAGCAGCTTATCGGGACAGAGCTCCTATAATTCACCCCTCCACTTT
TRBV5-4	-	TRBJ1-1	TRBD1	CASRTDREEAFF	TGTGCCAGCAGAACGGACAGGGAGGAAGCTTTCTTT
TRBV7-3	-	TRBJ2-1	TRBD2	CASSPSGGASNEQFF	TGTGCCAGCAGCCCCTCCGGGGGGGCCAGTAATGAGCAGTTCTTC
TRBV7-8	-	TRBJ1-2	TRBD1	CASSSRDSGYTF	TGTGCCAGCAGCTCCCGGGACAGTGGCTACACCTTC
TRBV11-2	-	TRBJ1-1	-	CASSLVLGWNTEAFF	TGTGCCAGCAGCTTAGTTTTGGGCTGGAACACTGAAGCTTTCTTT
TRBV4-3	-	TRBJ2-5	TRBD2	CASSQGLAGVAYQETQYF	TGCGCCAGCAGCCAAGGACTAGCGGGGGTCGCGTACCAAGAGACCCAGTACTTC
TRBV10-3	-	TRBJ2-7	-	CAISLQQASSSYEQYF	TGTGCCATCAGTCTGCAGCAGGCTAGCAGCTCCTACGAGCAGTACTTC
TRBV19	-	TRBJ2-3	-	CASSIDPADTLGTDTQYF	TGTGCCAGTAGTATAGATCCAGCCGATACTTTAGGCACAGATACGCAGTATTTT
TRBV4-1	-	TRBJ2-2	-	CASSQGWADTGELFF	TGCGCCAGCAGCCAAGGGTGGGCCGACACCGGGGAGCTGTTTTTT
TRBV2	once	TRBJ2-6	-	CASRSGGANVLTF	TGTGCCAGCAGATCGGGGGGGGCCAACGTCCTGACTTTC
TRBV7-8	-	TRBJ2-7	TRBD2	CASSQTSYYEQYF	TGTGCCAGCAGCCAGACTAGCTACTACGAGCAGTACTTC
TRBV6-5	-	TRBJ2-7	TRBD1	CASSPGQEGSYEQYF	TGTGCCAGCAGTCCAGGACAGGAAGGATCCTACGAGCAGTACTTC
TRBV7-9	-	TRBJ1-3	-	CASSFSSSGNTIYF	TGTGCCAGCAGTTTCAGTAGCTCTGGAAACACCATATATTTT
TRBV6-6	-	TRBJ1-1	-	CASSEEAFF	TGTGCCAGCAGTGAGGAAGCTTTCTTT
TRBV4-2	-	TRBJ2-5	-	CASSPTWLGETQYF	TGTGCCAGCAGCCCGACTTGGTTGGGGGAGACCCAGTACTTC
TRBV7-8	-	TRBJ2-7	TRBD2	CASSLGGGAFYEQYF	TGTGCCAGCAGCTTAGGGGGGGGTGCCTTCTACGAGCAGTACTTC
TRBV9	-	TRBJ2-3	-	CASSVEIISSTDTQYF	TGTGCCAGCAGCGTAGAAATCATCTCTAGCACAGATACGCAGTATTTT
TRBV5-4	-	TRBJ1-1	TRBD1	CASRSRDSTEAFF	TGTGCCAGCAGATCAAGGGACAGCACTGAAGCTTTCTTT
TRBV5-1	-	TRBJ2-3	-	CASSLAGGTDTQYF	TGCGCCAGCAGCTTGGCCGGCGGAACAGATACGCAGTATTTT
TRBV21-1	-	TRBJ2-2	-	CASSKIPRGRDTGELFF	TGTGCCAGCAGCAAGATCCCCAGGGGGCGCGACACCGGGGAGCTGTTTTTT
TRBV6-6	-	TRBJ1-5	TRBD1	CASSYFAGTGNQPQHF	TGTGCCAGCAGTTACTTTGCCGGGACAGGGAATCAGCCCCAGCATTTT
TRBV28	-	TRBJ2-5	-	CASSLGTGVYQETQYF	TGTGCCAGCAGTTTAGGGACGGGAGTGTACCAAGAGACCCAGTACTTC
TRBV28	-	TRBJ2-5	-	CASSLDSLETQYF	TGTGCCAGCAGTTTGGACAGCCTAGAGACCCAGTACTTC
TRBV11-3	once	TRBJ2-7	-	CASSLRDSGSYEQYF	TGTGCCAGCAGCTTGCGGGACAGTGGATCCTACGAGCAGTACTTC
TRBV6-5	-	TRBJ2-3	-	CASRGTGDTQYF	TGTGCCAGCAGAGGTACGGGAGATACGCAGTATTTT
TRBV13	-	TRBJ1-1	TRBD1	CASSSRQGGTEAFF	TGTGCCAGCAGCTCACGACAGGGGGGGACTGAAGCTTTCTTT
TRBV9	-	TRBJ2-1	TRBD2	CASSGGLGIDEQFF	TGTGCCAGCAGCGGGGGACTAGGAATCGATGAGCAGTTCTTC
TRBV5-6	-	TRBJ1-2	-	CASSYGDTSFYGYTF	TGTGCCAGCAGTTATGGGGACACCTCCTTCTATGGCTACACCTTC
TRBV5-4	-	TRBJ2-5	-	CASSPVGLSGQETQYF	TGTGCCAGCAGCCCGGTTGGTTTGAGCGGCCAAGAGACCCAGTACTTC
TRBV15	-	TRBJ2-2	TRBD2	CATSRAPGLAGNTGELFF	TGTGCCACCAGCAGAGCCCCGGGACTAGCGGGAAACACCGGGGAGCTGTTTTTT
TRBV19	-	TRBJ1-1	-	CASSISQNTEAFF	TGTGCCAGTAGTATATCCCAGAACACTGAAGCTTTCTTT
TRBV6-1	once	TRBJ2-7	TRBD1	CASSVGQGSSYEQYF	TGTGCCAGCAGTGTGGGACAGGGCAGCTCCTACGAGCAGTACTTC
TRBV28	-	TRBJ1-1	-	CASSFWGQGTVTEAFF	TGTGCCAGCAGTTTTTGGGGGCAGGGGACTGTCACTGAAGCTTTCTTT
TRBV19	-	TRBJ2-1	TRBD2	CASRRTSANPRDEQFF	TGTGCCAGTAGGAGGACTAGCGCTAACCCGCGGGACGAGCAGTTCTTC
TRBV6-4	many	TRBJ2-1	TRBD2	CASSVAGDRDEQFF	TGTGCCAGCAGTGTAGCGGGAGATCGGGATGAGCAGTTCTTC
TRBV4-3	-	TRBJ2-3	-	CASSHTLGLPLTDTQYF	TGCGCCAGCAGCCATACACTGGGACTTCCACTCACAGATACGCAGTATTTT
TRBV23-1	-	TRBJ1-1	-	CASSLDRAFF	TGCGCCAGCAGTCTTGATCGAGCTTTCTTT
TRBV5-1	-	TRBJ1-1	-	CASSSTGFVAFF	TGCGCCAGCAGCTCTACAGGGTTTGTAGCTTTCTTT
TRBV5-8	-	TRBJ2-1	-	CASSSGPSYNEQFF	TGTGCCAGCAGTTCCGGGCCGTCCTACAATGAGCAGTTCTTC
TRBV5-4	-	TRBJ2-7	-	CASSFQVDEQYF	TGTGCCAGCAGCTTTCAGGTAGACGAGCAGTACTTC
TRBV11-1	-	TRBJ2-1	TRBD2	CASKPRSLSTSRNEQFF	TGTGCCAGCAAACCGCGATCCCTCTCGACTAGCAGGAATGAGCAGTTCTTC